This record concerns one T cell receptor beta chain sequence. This record belongs to a study of PD-L1 blockade in urothelial cancer. The overall study: Atezolizumab 1,200 mg was given intravenously every 3 weeks, starting 2014. Specimens of blood held a median count of roughly 150,000 T cells. Patients had been given 0 to 3 earlier chemotherapy regimens.

Pretreatment sampling and on-treatment sampling together yielded between 1 and 8 samples for each patient. TCRdb's copy holds only in-frame clones and misses some; the assay was immunoSEQ multiplex PCR. The repertoire holds about 38,000 clones, with roughly 90% as singletons. Sequenced material: PBMCs, taken around atezolizumab (anti-PD-L1) treatment. The origin of this receptor is a man in his 70s with urothelial cancer.

The CDR3 DNA is TGTGCCAGCAGCATAGAATTAGCGGGAGGAGAGACCCAGTACTTC. It codes for CASSIELAGGETQYF. This chain uses TRBV5-4 with TRBJ2-5; 10 positions match TRBD2. V shed 4 bases, J shed 4 bases, and the junction held 7 bases outside the gene matches. The CDR3 contains 15 residues. In germline, CDR1 is SGHNT, CDR2 YYREEE (reference sequence).